This T cell receptor beta chain was obtained from a study of T-cell memory formation after mild COVID-19. Study as a whole: For the most part, TCR clusters were specific to one donor. Study conclusions and caveats: Later expanders leaned CD4+, whereas clones that contracted between day 15 and 85 were balanced CD4/CD8. A subset of responding clones appeared in pre-infection memory, suggesting cross-reactive memory joined. There was no confirmation that second-wave clones peaking on day 37 were SARS-CoV-2 specific.

This clonotype was seen a few times. What it recognizes is unknown. MiXCR, run by TCRdb on the 5' RACE reads, gives a single entry per CDR3 protein. The table includes about 130,000 distinct CDR3 sequences, about 15% detected once. The CDR3 runs to 16 residues. Trimming took 4 bases from V and 5 from J, leaving 18 bases between them. CDR1 and CDR2 from the germline V gene are SGHTA and FQGTGA. The rearrangement joins TRBV7-3 to TRBJ2-1, with D possibly TRBD2 on 6 matching bases. Sequenced sample: PBMCs or a T cell subset sorted from them (not recorded which). The receptor was isolated from an adult woman who had mild COVID-19 (a few samples of this study predate the infection). Cell type and time point are not known. The CDR3, as DNA: TGTGCCAGCAGCTCCCGTGGCCTAGCGAATCACAATGAGCAGTTCTTC. Translated, it gives CASSSRGLANHNEQFF.